This section outlines one TCR beta chain sequence together with its context. One entry per CDR3 protein, called by TCRdb with MiXCR from the RT-PCR reads. The repertoire holds more than 450,000 distinct CDR3 sequences, with about 11% as singletons. This sample was included in a study of response to subunit inactivated influenza vaccine. The CDR3 totals 16 residues. Germline loops: CDR1 SGHDT, CDR2 YYEEEE. Trimming cost V 4 bases and J 0 bases, with 14 bases left between them. These same data were also listed under a study on T cells expressing NK-cell markers. That source notes: For TCR beta, cDNA was produced by 5'RACE template switching with UMIs.

This chain joins TRBV5-6 and TRBJ2-1; D tentatively reads TRBD1 or TRBD2 (6 bases each). This specimen was PBMCs from blood, taken on the day of vaccination. The TCR originated in a man in his fifties or sixties who received an inactivated influenza vaccine. As DNA, the CDR3 is TGTGCCAGCAGCGTGGGGGGCGGGCGCTCCTACAATGAGCAGTTCTTC. This sequence encodes CASSVGGGRSYNEQFF.